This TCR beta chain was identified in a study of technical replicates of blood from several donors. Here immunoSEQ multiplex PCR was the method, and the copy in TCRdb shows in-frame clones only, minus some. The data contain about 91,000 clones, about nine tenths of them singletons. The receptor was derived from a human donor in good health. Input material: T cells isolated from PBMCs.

CDR3 in amino acids: CASTRTGGRGNTIYF. In nucleotides, the CDR3 is TGCGCCAGCACCCGGACAGGGGGTCGCGGAAACACCATATATTTT. The rearrangement links TRBV4-1 to TRBJ1-3; 10 bases agree with TRBD1. The CDR3 runs 15 residues. Germline V lookup: CDR1 MGHRA, CDR2 YSYEKL. V dropped 7 bases and J dropped 4; count of bases not matched to a gene: 7.